The entry that follows covers one T cell receptor beta chain sequence. This clonotype occurred many times. The antigen it binds to is not known. Qualities for individual bases were not recorded, and no much larger clone is one base off. The entry originates in a study of T cells after yellow fever vaccination (dated 2019 in TCRdb). Looking at the study overall: The SMART-Seq v4 Ultra Low Input RNA kit was used to prepare libraries from fractions with low cell numbers. Bulk PBMC replicates and cell subsets were isolated from blood drawn at multiple timepoints before and after both primary and secondary immunization. Two healthy male donors, one aged 18 to 30 and one aged 30 to 40 years, made up the cohort. To follow T-cell clones before and after primary and booster YFV17D yellow fever vaccination, bulk TCR alpha and beta repertoires were sequenced over time. General findings and caveats noted by the study authors: The secondary T-cell response was weaker than the primary response but faster, peaking on day 5 instead of day 15. After the booster, most of the clones that had expanded following primary vaccination were detected again (approximately 96% of CD4 and 80% to 90% of CD8), which suggests that memory was broadly maintained. A small fraction of clonotypes appeared in both the CD4 and CD8 compartments, likely as a result of convergent recombination. Because the study included only a couple of donors, the extent to which the findings can be generalized is limited. Computational filtering was needed because FACS-sorted repertoires could contain abundant contaminating clonotypes from the bulk population.

CDR1 and CDR2 are read off the germline V gene as SGHRS and YFSETQ. The CDR3 measures 15 amino acids from cysteine to phenylalanine. Left in the record is the CDR3 DNA by itself, 45 bases read in frame from the first base. Clipping removes 0 bases from V and 4 bases from J, with 5 as the unmatched junction base count. The treatment or condition label, as the study defines it: live attenuated yellow fever vaccine strain. A standard Ficoll-Paque protocol was used to isolate PBMCs from peripheral blood. Dynabeads CD4 and CD8 positive selection kits were used to isolate the CD4 and CD8 T-cell fractions. RNA was extracted with TriZol from bulk PBMCs, CD4 and CD8 fractions, and dextramer-positive and dextramer-negative fractions. Synthesis of TCR cDNA relied on 5'RACE template switching, a step that introduced a universal primer site along with unique molecular identifiers. cDNA synthesis was primed from both the TCR alpha and TCR beta constant segments. Library amplification used two PCR steps, and the second PCR step added sample barcodes and sequencing adapters. Libraries were sequenced on Illumina HiSeq 2500 (2x100 bp) or NovaSeq (2x150 bp). In the original analysis: Reads were demultiplexed and collapsed into UMI consensus sequences with MIGEC, and V(D)J alignment was performed with MiXCR. Clonotypes responding to the vaccine were identified with edgeR on replicate PBMC samples, with the criteria of FDR below 0.01 and a log2 fold change above 5 up to day 15. CD4 or CD8 identity was assigned to each bulk clonotype according to whether the clonotype was present at higher abundance in the sequenced CD4 repertoire or the sequenced CD8 repertoire. The public reads were reprocessed in TCRdb via fastp at Q25 and MiXCR, keeping in-frame beta chains. Each CDR3 protein gets just one entry, which takes the most common genes and DNA from the rows behind it. The V and J calls here are based on TCRdb, not the publication. Recorded for this sample are around 250,000 distinct CDR3 sequences; less than 9% of them occurred a single time. 0.85% of the sample is taken by the ten largest.

Here the sequenced sample was CD4+ T cells sorted from PBMCs, taken 15 days after the yellow fever booster vaccination. This clonotype was sampled from a man aged 25-40 years who received the YFV17D yellow fever vaccine. The chain is made from TRBV5-1 and TRBJ1-1; 8 of the junction bases match TRBD1. CDR3 loop: CASSLARQGSTEAFF. The DNA sequence is as follows: TGCGCCAGCAGCTTGGCTCGACAGGGGAGCACTGAAGCTTTCTTT.